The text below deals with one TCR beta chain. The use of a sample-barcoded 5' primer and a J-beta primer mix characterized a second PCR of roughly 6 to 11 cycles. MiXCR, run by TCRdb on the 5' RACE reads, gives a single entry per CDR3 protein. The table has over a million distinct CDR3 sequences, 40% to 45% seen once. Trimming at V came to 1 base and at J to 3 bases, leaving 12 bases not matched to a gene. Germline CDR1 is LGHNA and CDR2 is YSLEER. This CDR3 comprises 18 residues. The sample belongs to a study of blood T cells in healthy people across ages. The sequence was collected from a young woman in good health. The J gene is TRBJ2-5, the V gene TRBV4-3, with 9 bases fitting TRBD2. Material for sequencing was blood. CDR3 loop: CASSQAVSGLAGKETQYF. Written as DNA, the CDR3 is TGCGCCAGCAGCCAAGCGGTATCGGGGCTAGCGGGAAAAGAGACCCAGTACTTC.